The rows below give T cell receptor beta chains drawn from one sample of a study of blood T cell repertoires in COVID-19. The protocol was immunoSEQ multiplex PCR, while the TCRdb copy is restricted to in-frame clones and leaves out a portion. The sample lists some 88,000 clones, about 90% occurring once. Specimen: peripheral blood. The receptor source for this set is a human donor with active COVID-19. The donor label of this sample is uncertain. CDR3s include the opening cysteine and the closing phenylalanine or tryptophan. D genes are given only for firm matches. Clone size appears in some rows only: once, few, many, or a class for an expanded clone.

len	j_gene	d_gene	abundance	v_gene	CDR3nt	CDR3aa
18	TRBJ2-2	.	.	TRBV5-1	TGCGCCAGCAGCTTGCGGGAGCGGACCAACTCGAACACCGGGGAGCTGTTTTTT	CASSLRERTNSNTGELFF
13	TRBJ2-7	TRBD1	.	TRBV11-2	TGTGCCAGCAGCTGGACAGGGTCCTACGAGCAGTACTTC	CASSWTGSYEQYF
17	TRBJ1-3	TRBD1	.	TRBV28	TGTGCCAGCAGTTTATACCCGACAGGGTTCACTGGAAACACCATATATTTT	CASSLYPTGFTGNTIYF
17	TRBJ1-6	TRBD1	.	TRBV3-1/TRBV3-2	TGTGCCAGCAGCCAAGAGAACGGCAGGGGGCAGGATTCACCCCTCCACTTT	CASSQENGRGQDSPLHF
15	TRBJ2-5	TRBD2	.	TRBV5-4	TGTGCCAGCAGCTTCACTAGCGGGGGTCAAGAGACCCAGTACTTC	CASSFTSGGQETQYF
16	TRBJ1-6	.	.	TRBV14	TGTGCCAGCAGCCCCAGGGATAGCTCCTATAATTCACCCCTCCACTTT	CASSPRDSSYNSPLHF
14	TRBJ1-5	.	.	TRBV28	TGTGCCAGCAGTTATAGAGGGCGGGATCAGCCCCAGCATTTT	CASSYRGRDQPQHF
16	TRBJ2-1	TRBD2	.	TRBV9	TGTGCCAGCAGCGAGCTAGCGGGGGGGCCCGGCAATGAGCAGTTCTTC	CASSELAGGPGNEQFF
16	TRBJ1-4	.	.	TRBV5-4	TGTGCCAGCAGCCCTACCCCTACCGCAACTAATGAAAAACTGTTTTTT	CASSPTPTATNEKLFF
15	TRBJ2-7	TRBD2	.	TRBV27	TGTGCCAGCAGGGATTCTAGCGGGGGGCTCTACGAGCAGTACTTC	CASRDSSGGLYEQYF
14	TRBJ1-6	.	.	TRBV6-6	TGTGCCAGCAGTTACTCTGCCCAGGGAGGTCCCCTCCACTTT	CASSYSAQGGPLHF
14	TRBJ2-7	TRBD2	.	TRBV7-9	TGTGCCAGCAGCCTAGCGGGGAGCGCCTACGAGCAGTACTTC	CASSLAGSAYEQYF
12	TRBJ2-7	TRBD2	once	TRBV27	TGTGCCACCTCGGAAGCGGGGAGCGAGCAGTACTTC	CATSEAGSEQYF
15	TRBJ2-7	.	.	TRBV2	TGTGCCAGCAGTGAAGCTGGGGCCCACTCCTACGAGCAGTACTTC	CASSEAGAHSYEQYF
15	TRBJ2-7	.	.	TRBV4-3	TGCGCCAGCAGCCAAGCCTCCGGCGGGTCCTACGAGCAGTACTTC	CASSQASGGSYEQYF
14	TRBJ1-4	.	.	TRBV5-1	TGCGCCAGCAGCCGCGACACCTCTAATGAAAAACTGTTTTTT	CASSRDTSNEKLFF
19	TRBJ2-5	TRBD1	.	TRBV4-2	TGTGCCAGCAGCCAAGATCCGTTGTCCCCTGGGACAGGGAGCGAGACCCAGTACTTC	CASSQDPLSPGTGSETQYF
14	TRBJ1-5	.	.	TRBV16	TGTGCCAGCAGCGAATCCGGAGGGGCCCAGCCCCAGCATTTT	CASSESGGAQPQHF
17	TRBJ2-5	.	.	TRBV5-5	TGTGCCAGCAGCTCCTCCGCCACGGGACAATCCGGGGAGACCCAGTACTTC	CASSSSATGQSGETQYF
15	TRBJ2-3	TRBD2	once	TRBV4-2	TGTGCCAGCGGTAGCGGGGGGGCCATGACAGATACGCAGTATTTT	CASGSGGAMTDTQYF
12	TRBJ1-1	.	.	TRBV6-5	TGTGCCAGCAACCGGGGTCGGACTGAAGCTTTCTTT	CASNRGRTEAFF
14	TRBJ2-2	.	.	TRBV9	TGTGCCAGCAGCCCGTACAGGGAAACCGGGGAGCTGTTTTTT	CASSPYRETGELFF
15	TRBJ2-7	TRBD2	.	TRBV13	TGTGCCAGCAGCGCCGCTAGCGGGGGATTTTACGAGCAGTACTTC	CASSAASGGFYEQYF
14	TRBJ1-1	TRBD1	.	TRBV27	TGTGCCAGCAGGTTCACAGGGGGGAACACTGAAGCTTTCTTT	CASRFTGGNTEAFF
17	TRBJ1-2	TRBD1	.	TRBV2	TGTGCCAGCAGTTGGCCGGGGACAGGGGGCGGAAACTATGGCTACACCTTC	CASSWPGTGGGNYGYTF
14	TRBJ1-4	.	.	TRBV5-5	TGTGCCAGCAGTAGTATACCCGGTAATGAAAAACTGTTTTTT	CASSSIPGNEKLFF
14	TRBJ1-3	.	few	TRBV7-2	TGTGCCAGCAGCTTAGAGGGGAGGACCAACACCATATATTTT	CASSLEGRTNTIYF
13	TRBJ1-2	TRBD1	.	TRBV6-5	TGTGCCAGCAGGAGGGGACAGGCAGATGGCTACACCTTC	CASRRGQADGYTF
11	TRBJ2-7	.	.	TRBV12-3/TRBV12-4	TGTGCCAGCAGTCCAGGGACAGAGCAGTACTTC	CASSPGTEQYF
16	TRBJ1-2	.	.	TRBV5-1	TGCGCCAGCGCAAAAAGTTCTCGGGAATCCTACTATGGCTACACCTTC	CASAKSSRESYYGYTF
19	TRBJ2-5	TRBD2	.	TRBV9	TGTGCCAGCAGCGTAGAACCCGGACTAGCGGGGGACCACCAAGAGACCCAGTACTTC	CASSVEPGLAGDHQETQYF
14	TRBJ2-5	.	.	TRBV9	TGTGCCAGCAGCGTAGGAGGAATACAAGAGACCCAGTACTTC	CASSVGGIQETQYF
16	TRBJ2-5	.	.	TRBV5-1	TGCGCCAGCAGCCCCGACACCACGGGGGGCCTGAAGACCCAGTACTTC	CASSPDTTGGLKTQYF
16	TRBJ1-2	TRBD1	.	TRBV5-4	TGTGCCAGCAGCCAACTGTGGACAGGGGAGGTGGATGGCTACACCTTC	CASSQLWTGEVDGYTF
16	TRBJ1-5	TRBD1	few	TRBV4-2	TGTGCCAGCATCACAGGGGGCTTTGGGCGCAATCAGCCCCAGCATTTT	CASITGGFGRNQPQHF
14	TRBJ2-7	TRBD2	.	TRBV7-9	TGTGCCAGCAGCTTAACCGGGGGGATTCACGAGCAGTACTTC	CASSLTGGIHEQYF
12	TRBJ2-7	.	once	TRBV28	TGTGCCAGCAGTCGACGGGCCTACGAGCAGTACTTC	CASSRRAYEQYF
16	TRBJ1-2	.	.	TRBV11-3	TGTGCCAGCAGCTTCGGGTTTTCGGGACAACGCTCTCGCTACACCTTC	CASSFGFSGQRSRYTF
16	TRBJ2-1	.	.	TRBV2	.	CASSSSFLRGGVEQFF
12	TRBJ1-1	TRBD1	.	TRBV6-2/TRBV6-3	TGTGCCAGCAGGCCTGACAGGGTTGAAGCTTTCTTT	CASRPDRVEAFF
13	TRBJ2-7	.	.	TRBV6-1	TGTGCCAGCAGTGAGATTCGGGAGAGCGAGCAGTACTTC	CASSEIRESEQYF
13	TRBJ1-3	.	.	TRBV12-3/TRBV12-4	TGTGCCAGCAGCCCGGACACGAGAAACACCATATATTTT	CASSPDTRNTIYF
14	TRBJ2-3	TRBD2	.	TRBV28	TGTGCCAGCAGTTCAGCGGGGGGGCAGGATACGCAGTATTTT	CASSSAGGQDTQYF